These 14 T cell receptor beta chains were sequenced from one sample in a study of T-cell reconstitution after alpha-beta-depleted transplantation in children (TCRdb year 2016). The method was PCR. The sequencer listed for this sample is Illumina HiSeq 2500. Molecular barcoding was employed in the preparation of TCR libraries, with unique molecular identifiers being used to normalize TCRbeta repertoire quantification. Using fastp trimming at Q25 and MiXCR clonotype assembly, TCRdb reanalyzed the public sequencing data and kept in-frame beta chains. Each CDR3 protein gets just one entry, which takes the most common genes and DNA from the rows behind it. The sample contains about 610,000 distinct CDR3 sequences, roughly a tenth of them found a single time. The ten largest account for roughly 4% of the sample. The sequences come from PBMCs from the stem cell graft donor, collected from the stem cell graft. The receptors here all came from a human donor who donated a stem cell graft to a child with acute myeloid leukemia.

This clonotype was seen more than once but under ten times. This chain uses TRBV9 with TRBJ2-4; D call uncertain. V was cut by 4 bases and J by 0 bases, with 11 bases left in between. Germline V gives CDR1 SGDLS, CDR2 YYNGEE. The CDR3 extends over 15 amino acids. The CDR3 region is CASSPDGLAKNIQYF. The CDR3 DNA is TGTGCCAGCAGCCCGGACGGATTAGCCAAAAACATTCAGTACTTC.

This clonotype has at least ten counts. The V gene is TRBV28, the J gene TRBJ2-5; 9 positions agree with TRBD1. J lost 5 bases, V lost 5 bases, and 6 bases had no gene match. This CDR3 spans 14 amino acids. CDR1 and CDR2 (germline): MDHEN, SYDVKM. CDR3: CASSRTGGAETQYF. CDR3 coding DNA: TGTGCCAGCAGTCGTACAGGGGGCGCTGAGACCCAGTACTTC.

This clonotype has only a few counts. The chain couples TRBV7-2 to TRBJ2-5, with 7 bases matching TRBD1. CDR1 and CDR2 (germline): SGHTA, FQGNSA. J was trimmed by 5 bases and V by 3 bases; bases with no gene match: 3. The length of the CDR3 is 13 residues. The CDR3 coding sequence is TGTGCCAGCAGCTTCCAGGGGGAGGAGACCCAGTACTTC. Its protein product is CASSFQGEETQYF. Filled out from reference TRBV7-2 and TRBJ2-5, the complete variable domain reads GAGVSQSPSNKVTEKGKDVELRCDPISGHTALYWYRQSLGQGLEFLIYFQGNSAPDKSGLPSDRFSAERTGGSVSTLTIQRTQQEDSAVYLCASSFQGEETQYFGPGTRLLVL.

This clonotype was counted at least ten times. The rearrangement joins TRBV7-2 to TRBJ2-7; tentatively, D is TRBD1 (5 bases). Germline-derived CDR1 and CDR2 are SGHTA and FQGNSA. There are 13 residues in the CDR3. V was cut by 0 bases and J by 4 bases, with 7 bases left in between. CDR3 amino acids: CASSLAQGYEQYF. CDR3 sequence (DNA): TGTGCCAGCAGCTTAGCGCAGGGTTACGAGCAGTACTTC.

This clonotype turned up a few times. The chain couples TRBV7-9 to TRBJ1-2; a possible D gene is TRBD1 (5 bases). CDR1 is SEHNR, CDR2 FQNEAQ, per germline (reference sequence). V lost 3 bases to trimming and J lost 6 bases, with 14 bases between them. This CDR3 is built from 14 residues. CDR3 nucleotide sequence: TGTGCCAGCAGCTTGGGGACGCCAATTAATGGCTACACCTTC. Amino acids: CASSLGTPINGYTF.

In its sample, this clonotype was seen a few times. The CDR3 coding sequence is TGTGCCAGCAGACGTAACCGACTAGCGGGAGGTGAGGGTGAGCAGTTCTTC. Translated, it gives CASRRNRLAGGEGEQFF. The gene calls are TRBV6-1 and TRBJ2-1; 13 bases fit TRBD2. The CDR3 is made up of 17 amino acids. Per germline, CDR1 MNHNS and CDR2 SASEGT. Trimming took 6 bases from V and 9 from J; bases not matched to a gene: 14.

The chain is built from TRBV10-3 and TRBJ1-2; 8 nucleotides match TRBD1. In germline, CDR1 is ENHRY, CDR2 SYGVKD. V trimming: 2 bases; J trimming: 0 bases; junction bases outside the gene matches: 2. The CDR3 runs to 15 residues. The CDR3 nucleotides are TGTGCCATCAGTGAGGGGACAGGCCCTAACTATGGCTACACCTTC. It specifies CAISEGTGPNYGYTF.

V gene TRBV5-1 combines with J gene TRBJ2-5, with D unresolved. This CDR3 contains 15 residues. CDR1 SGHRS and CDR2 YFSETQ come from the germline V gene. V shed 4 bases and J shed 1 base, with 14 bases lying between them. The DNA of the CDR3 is TGCGCCAGCAGCCCGGGCGGAATGGGCCAAGAGACCCAGTACTTC. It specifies CASSPGGMGQETQYF.

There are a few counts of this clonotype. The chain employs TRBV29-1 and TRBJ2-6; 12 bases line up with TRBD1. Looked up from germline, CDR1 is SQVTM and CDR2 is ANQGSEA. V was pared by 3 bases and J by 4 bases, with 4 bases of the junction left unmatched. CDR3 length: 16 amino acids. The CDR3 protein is CSVEGQGAAGANVLTF. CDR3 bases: TGCAGCGTTGAGGGACAGGGGGCGGCCGGGGCCAACGTCCTGACTTTC.

The CDR3 DNA reads as TGTGCCAGCAGTTTAAGGGACTTCAATGAGCAGTTCTTC. It translates to CASSLRDFNEQFF. This sequence joins TRBV12-3 or TRBV12-4 and TRBJ2-1; maybe TRBD2 (6 bases). The germline V and J ends were trimmed by 2 bases and 6 bases, with 8 bases remaining between them. There are 13 residues in the CDR3.

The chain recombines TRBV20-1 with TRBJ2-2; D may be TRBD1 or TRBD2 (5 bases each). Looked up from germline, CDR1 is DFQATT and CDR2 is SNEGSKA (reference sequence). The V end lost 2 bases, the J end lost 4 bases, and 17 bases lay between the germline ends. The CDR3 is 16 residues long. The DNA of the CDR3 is TGCAGTGCTAGAAGGGACGGGACCCCAAGCACCGGGGAGCTGTTTTTT. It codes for CSARRDGTPSTGELFF.

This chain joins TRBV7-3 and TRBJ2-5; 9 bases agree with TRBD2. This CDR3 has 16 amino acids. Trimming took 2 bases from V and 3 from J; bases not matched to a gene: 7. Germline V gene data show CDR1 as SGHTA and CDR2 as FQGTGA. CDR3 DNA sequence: TGTGCCAGCAGCTTACTCGGCGGGAGGGCCAAAGAGACCCAGTACTTC. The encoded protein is CASSLLGGRAKETQYF. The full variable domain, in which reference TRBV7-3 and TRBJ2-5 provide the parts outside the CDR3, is GAGVSQTPSNKVTEKGKYVELRCDPISGHTALYWYRQSLGQGPEFLIYFQGTGAADDSGLPNDRFFAVRPEGSVSTLKIQRTERGDSAVYLCASSLLGGRAKETQYFGPGTRLLVL.

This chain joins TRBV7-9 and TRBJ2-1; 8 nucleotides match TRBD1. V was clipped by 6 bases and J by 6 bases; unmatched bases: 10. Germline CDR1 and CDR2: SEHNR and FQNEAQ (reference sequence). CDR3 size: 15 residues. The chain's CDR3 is CASSSADRVGNEQFF. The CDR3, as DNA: TGTGCCAGCAGTTCTGCGGACAGGGTGGGCAATGAGCAGTTCTTC.

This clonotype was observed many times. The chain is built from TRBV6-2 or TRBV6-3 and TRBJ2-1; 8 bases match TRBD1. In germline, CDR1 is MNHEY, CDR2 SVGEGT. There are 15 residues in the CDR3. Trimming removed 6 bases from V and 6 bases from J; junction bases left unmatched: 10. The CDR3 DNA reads TGTGCCAGCAGCCCGACAGGGGCTCCTTCCAATGAGCAGTTCTTC. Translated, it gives CASSPTGAPSNEQFF.